This T cell receptor beta chain was sequenced during a study of blood T cells in healthy people across ages. The V and J ends lost 1 base and 3 bases, in that order; junction bases with no gene match: 14. Germline loops: CDR1 DFQATT, CDR2 SNEGSKA (reference sequence). This CDR3 comprises 18 residues. This clonotype has at least ten counts. Together with a sample-barcoded 5' primer, a J-beta primer mix was included in a second PCR lasting roughly 7 to 11 cycles. TCRdb analysed the 5' RACE reads with MiXCR anew, one entry per CDR3 protein. Seen here are roughly 700,000 distinct CDR3 sequences, about 30% observed once, and the top ten hold approximately 15%.

The TCR originated in an elderly woman in good health. The gene calls are TRBV20-1 and TRBJ2-4; 8 bases are a match to TRBD1. The material sequenced was blood. This CDR3 is CSARAGGAVQALKNIQYF. The CDR3, as DNA: TGCAGTGCTAGAGCAGGGGGCGCGGTCCAAGCCCTCAAAAACATTCAGTACTTC.